This record concerns one T cell receptor (beta chain) sequence. Its antigen is not identified. With 60 Vbeta and 13 Jbeta primers, the PCR was carried out. In the authors' methods: Counted up in a later analysis, unique TCR beta chains came to some 80 million, with about 9.9 million shared. TCRdb's copy holds only in-frame clones and misses some; the assay was immunoSEQ multiplex PCR. For V, J and clone size, that table is used; D and trimming come from the DNA. Of 75,000 to 90,000 clones listed, 65% to 75% were seen once; the top ten hold under 25%. The data belong to a study of cytomegalovirus exposure and HLA in healthy donors. Regarding the study as a whole: Most CMV-associated TCR beta chains were later found to appear HLA-restricted. Later analysis indicated greater clonal expansion among HLA-associated TCR beta chains than among equally common other chains.

While unrecorded immune exposures were likely, the donors were nominally healthy when sampled. Trimming removed 0 bases at V and 0 bases at J, with 5 bases between. The CDR3 has 14 residues. The germline gives CDR1 LGHNA, CDR2 YSLEER. The TCR was taken from a man aged 25 to 40 in good health and CMV-seropositive. This chain joins TRBV4-3 and TRBJ1-1, with unresolved D. The source material was PBMCs. CDR3 bases: TGCGCCAGCAGCCAAGAGGCTTTGAACACTGAAGCTTTCTTT. Its translation is CASSQEALNTEAFF.